This T cell receptor (beta chain) was sequenced during a study of cytomegalovirus exposure and HLA in healthy donors. Study outcomes and limitations: Researchers catalogued around 150 TCR beta chains as cytomegalovirus-associated. Data from an earlier analysis indicated that most TCR beta V segments were productive either about 87% or about 30% of the time.

This CDR3 comprises 18 residues. The V gene's germline CDR1 is SEHNR and CDR2 FQNEAQ (reference sequence). Details on this clone: Antigen: not known. Its ends do not fully match the called genes, so a read error is possible.

Primers for the PCR totalled 60 Vbeta and 13 Jbeta. The protocol was immunoSEQ multiplex PCR, while the TCRdb copy is restricted to in-frame clones and leaves out a portion. The repertoire holds around 150,000 clones, with 80% as singletons. The sequenced material came from PBMCs. This TCR derives from a woman in her forties in good health and CMV-seronegative. The V call is TRBV7-9, the J call TRBJ1-1; D is possibly TRBD1 (5 bases). CDR3 sequence (DNA): TGTTCCAGCAGCCTTAAATACAGGAGTGGGTGGACGAACACTGAAGCTTTCTTT. Translation: CSSSLKYRSGWTNTEAFF.